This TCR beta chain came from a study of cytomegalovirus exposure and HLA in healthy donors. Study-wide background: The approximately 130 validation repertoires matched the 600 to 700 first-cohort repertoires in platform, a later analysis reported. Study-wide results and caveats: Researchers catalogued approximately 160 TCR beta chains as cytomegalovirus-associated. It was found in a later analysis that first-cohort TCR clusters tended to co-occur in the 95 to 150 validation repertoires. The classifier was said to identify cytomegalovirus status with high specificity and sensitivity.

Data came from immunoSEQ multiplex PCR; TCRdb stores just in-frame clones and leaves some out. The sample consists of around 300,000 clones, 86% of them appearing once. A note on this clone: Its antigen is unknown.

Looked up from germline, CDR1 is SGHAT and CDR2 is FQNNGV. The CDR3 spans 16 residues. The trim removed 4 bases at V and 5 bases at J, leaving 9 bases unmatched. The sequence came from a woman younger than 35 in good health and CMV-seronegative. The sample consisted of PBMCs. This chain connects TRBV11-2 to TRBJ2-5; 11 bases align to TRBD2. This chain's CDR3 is CASSSPLAGAGETQYF. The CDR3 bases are TGTGCCAGCAGCTCGCCACTAGCGGGAGCAGGGGAGACCCAGTACTTC.